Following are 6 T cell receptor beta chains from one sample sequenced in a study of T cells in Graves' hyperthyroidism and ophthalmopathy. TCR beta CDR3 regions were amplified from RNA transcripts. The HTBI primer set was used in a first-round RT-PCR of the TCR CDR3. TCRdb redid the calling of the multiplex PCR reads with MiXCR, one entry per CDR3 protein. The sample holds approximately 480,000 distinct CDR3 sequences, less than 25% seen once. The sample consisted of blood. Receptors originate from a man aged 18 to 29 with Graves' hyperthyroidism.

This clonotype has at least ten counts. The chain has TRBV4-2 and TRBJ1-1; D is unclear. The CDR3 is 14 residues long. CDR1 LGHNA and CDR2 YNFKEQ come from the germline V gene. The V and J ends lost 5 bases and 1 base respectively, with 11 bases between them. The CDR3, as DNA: TGTGCCAGCAGCACTGACAACCAGAACACTGAAGCTTTCTTT. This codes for CASSTDNQNTEAFF.

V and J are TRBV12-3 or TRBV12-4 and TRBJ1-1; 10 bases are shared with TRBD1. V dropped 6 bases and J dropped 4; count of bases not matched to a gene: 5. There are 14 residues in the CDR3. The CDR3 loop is CASRGQGTSTEAFF. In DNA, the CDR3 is TGTGCCAGCAGGGGACAGGGGACGAGCACTGAAGCTTTCTTT.

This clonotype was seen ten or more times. CDR3 in amino acids: CASSYGTGGKETQYF. The CDR3 nucleotides are TGTGCCAGCAGTTACGGTACCGGGGGTAAGGAGACCCAGTACTTC. This chain connects TRBV6-2 or TRBV6-3 to TRBJ2-5; tentative D call: TRBD2 (6 bases). Germline V lookup: CDR1 MNHEY, CDR2 SVGEGT. V shed 2 bases and J shed 5 bases, with 15 bases lying between them. The CDR3 sequence is 15 residues long.

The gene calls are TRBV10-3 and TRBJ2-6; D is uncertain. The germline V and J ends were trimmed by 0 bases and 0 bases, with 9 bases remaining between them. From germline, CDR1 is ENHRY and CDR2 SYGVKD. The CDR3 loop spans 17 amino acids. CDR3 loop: CAISESVGISGANVLTF. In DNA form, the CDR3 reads TGTGCCATCAGTGAGTCGGTGGGAATCTCTGGGGCCAACGTCCTGACTTTC.

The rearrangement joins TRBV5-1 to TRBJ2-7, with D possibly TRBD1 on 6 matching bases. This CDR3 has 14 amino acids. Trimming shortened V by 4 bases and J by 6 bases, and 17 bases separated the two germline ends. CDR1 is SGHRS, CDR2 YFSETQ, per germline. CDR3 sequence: CASSPRTVTVEQYF. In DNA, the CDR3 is TGCGCCAGCAGCCCCAGGACAGTCACTGTCGAGCAGTACTTC.

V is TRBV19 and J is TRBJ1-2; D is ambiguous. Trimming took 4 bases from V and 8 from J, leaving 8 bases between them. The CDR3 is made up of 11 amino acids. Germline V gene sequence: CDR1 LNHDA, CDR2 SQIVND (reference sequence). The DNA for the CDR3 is TGTGCCAGTAGTAGTCACGTCGGCTACACCTTC. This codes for CASSSHVGYTF. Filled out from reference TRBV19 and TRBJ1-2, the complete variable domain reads DGGITQSPKYLFRKEGQNVTLSCEQNLNHDAMYWYRQDPGQGLRLIYYSQIVNDFQKGDIAEGYSVSREKKESFPLTVTSAQKNPTAFYLCASSSHVGYTFGSGTRLTVV.